Listed below are T cell receptor beta chains from one sample, sequenced in a study of OX40 agonist ivuxolimab in advanced cancers. Here immunoSEQ multiplex PCR was the method, and the copy in TCRdb shows in-frame clones only, minus some. The repertoire consists of about 73,000 clones, with 92% occurring once and the leading ten covering roughly a tenth. Sequenced material: CD4+ or CD8+ T cells sorted from blood, taken in a trial of the OX40 agonist ivuxolimab. The origin of the receptors is an adult with an advanced solid tumor such as melanoma, head and neck, liver or kidney cancer. Each CDR3 is given with its conserved first and last residue. D genes are given only for firm matches. Clone size, where shown, is once, few, many, or a class for clones that have expanded.

d_gene	abundance	j_gene	v_gene	CDR3nt	CDR3aa
-	-	TRBJ2-3	TRBV5-5	TGTGCCAGCAGCTTGATTGGAGTCTCTAGCACAGATACGCAGTATTTT	CASSLIGVSSTDTQYF
TRBD1	-	TRBJ2-7	TRBV7-9	TGTGCCAGCAGCTTAATTCCGGGACAGGGGATCGACGAGCAGTACTTC	CASSLIPGQGIDEQYF
-	-	TRBJ1-2	TRBV7-9	TGTGCCAGCAGCTTTATCCCTGGGCCCAACCCTAACTATGGCTACACCTTC	CASSFIPGPNPNYGYTF
-	-	TRBJ2-1	TRBV15	TGTGCCACCAGCAGAGATTGGAGTGGCAGCTCCTACAATGAGCAGTTCTTC	CATSRDWSGSSYNEQFF
TRBD1	-	TRBJ2-3	TRBV7-9	TGTGCCAGCAGCACAGGGACAGGGGGGAGCACAGATACGCAGTATTTT	CASSTGTGGSTDTQYF
TRBD2	-	TRBJ2-7	TRBV15	TGTGCCACCAGCAGAGTCGGTGGGGGGGCCTACGAGCAGTACTTC	CATSRVGGGAYEQYF
-	-	TRBJ1-3	TRBV9	TGTGCCAGCAGAGGGGGACGCGGAAACACCATATATTTT	CASRGGRGNTIYF
-	-	TRBJ1-1	TRBV6-4	TGTGCCAGCAGTGACGTATTCGGCGTGAACACTGAAGCTTTCTTT	CASSDVFGVNTEAFF
-	-	TRBJ2-5	TRBV7-9	TGTGCCAGCAGCTTAGGTACAGGCTATAGCGGCCAAGAGACCCAGTACTTC	CASSLGTGYSGQETQYF
-	-	TRBJ2-7	TRBV13	TGTGCCAGCAGCTTAGGAGGAATCAGTTACGAGCAGTACTTC	CASSLGGISYEQYF
-	-	TRBJ1-5	TRBV19	TGTGCCAGTAGTATCTTGGGTCTACAAGGGGATCAGCCCCAGCATTTT	CASSILGLQGDQPQHF
TRBD2	-	TRBJ2-7	TRBV11-2	TGTGCCAGCAGCTTAGGACTAGCGGGGGGGCCGAGGGTCGGCGAGCAGTACTTC	CASSLGLAGGPRVGEQYF
-	-	TRBJ1-1	TRBV2	TGTGCCAGCAGTCCTCGACTGGACACTGAAGCTTTCTTT	CASSPRLDTEAFF
TRBD1	-	TRBJ2-7	TRBV7-6	TGTGCCAGCAGCCCCAGGGGGCACGAGCAGTACTTC	CASSPRGHEQYF
-	-	TRBJ1-2	TRBV11-2	TGTGCCAGCAGCTTATATCAAGGGGCCCCGGATGGCTACACCTTC	CASSLYQGAPDGYTF
-	-	TRBJ1-1	TRBV30	TGTGCCTGGAGTGTATTAGGTAGCACTGAAGCTTTCTTT	CAWSVLGSTEAFF
-	-	TRBJ2-2	TRBV5-6	TGTGCCAGCAGCGGGGATGAGGGACCCTCGAGCACCGGGGAGCTGTTTTTT	CASSGDEGPSSTGELFF
TRBD1	-	TRBJ1-1	TRBV5-1	TGCGCCAGCAGCCCGACAGGGACCATGAACACTGAAGCTTTCTTT	CASSPTGTMNTEAFF
-	-	TRBJ1-2	TRBV7-2	TGTGCCAGCAGCTTAGGGTTTGGGGTTGGCGGCTACACCTTC	CASSLGFGVGGYTF
-	-	TRBJ1-4	TRBV29-1	TGCAGCGGGGGGGGCGAAAAACTGTTTTTT	CSGGGEKLFF
-	-	TRBJ1-5	TRBV10-3	TGTGCCATCAGTGACCCGGTTAGCAGCAATCAGCCCCAGCATTTT	CAISDPVSSNQPQHF
-	-	TRBJ1-4	TRBV9	TGTGCCAGCAGCGAAAGGGACTCGGAGGCAACTAATGAAAAACTGTTTTTT	CASSERDSEATNEKLFF
TRBD1	-	TRBJ2-1	TRBV13	TGTGCCAGCAGCCCCACAGGGGGCTGGGGTGAGCAGTTCTTC	CASSPTGGWGEQFF
TRBD1	-	TRBJ2-7	TRBV5-1	TGCGCCAGCAGCACGGGACAGGGCCTAGCCCTGGAGCAGTACTTC	CASSTGQGLALEQYF
TRBD1	-	TRBJ1-1	TRBV27	TGTGCCAGCAGTTTATCTGACAGGGCTAACACTGAAGCTTTCTTT	CASSLSDRANTEAFF
TRBD1	-	TRBJ1-2	TRBV9	TGTGCCAGCAGCGTAGGATCGACAGGGGGCTATGGCTACACCTTC	CASSVGSTGGYGYTF
TRBD1	-	TRBJ2-3	TRBV10-3	TGTGCCATCACGGACGGGACAGGAATCACAGATACGCAGTATTTT	CAITDGTGITDTQYF
-	-	TRBJ1-1	TRBV5-4	TGTGCCAGCAGCTTAGGAGGGCACAATGAAGCTTTCTTT	CASSLGGHNEAFF
-	-	TRBJ2-7	TRBV6-1	TGTGCCAGCAGTGAAGGCGACAGCTCCTACGAGCAGTACTTC	CASSEGDSSYEQYF
-	-	TRBJ1-2	TRBV4-2	TGTGCCAGCAGCCAAGGGCCCGACAGGAGTAACTATGGCTACACCTTC	CASSQGPDRSNYGYTF
-	once	TRBJ2-1	TRBV1	TGCACCAGCAGCCAAGATGGGCTAGCGGGGGGCCGGGCCTACAATGAGCAGTTCTTC	CTSSQDGLAGGRAYNEQFF
TRBD2	-	TRBJ2-1	TRBV7-2	TGTGCCAGCAGCGGTACTAGCGGGGTTGAGCAGTTCTTC	CASSGTSGVEQFF
TRBD2	few	TRBJ2-1	TRBV4-1	TGCGCCAGCAGCCCCGGCGAGCGGGGGCATGTGGATGAGCAGTTCTTC	CASSPGERGHVDEQFF
TRBD1	-	TRBJ2-2	TRBV7-2	TGTGCCAGCAGCTCCCGGGACAGGGGTAACACCGGGGAGCTGTTTTTT	CASSSRDRGNTGELFF
-	large	TRBJ2-7	TRBV7-9	TGTGCCAGCAGCTTTTACGTGGGGGGCCTTATCTACGAGCAGTACTTC	CASSFYVGGLIYEQYF
TRBD2	-	TRBJ2-3	TRBV6-5	TGTGCCAGCAGTTACGGGGAGGGTGCAGATACGCAGTATTTT	CASSYGEGADTQYF
TRBD1	-	TRBJ1-1	TRBV29-1	TGCAGCGTCCTCGGACAGGTGGGGGTTGCTTTCTTT	CSVLGQVGVAFF
TRBD1	-	TRBJ2-3	TRBV7-3	TGTGCCAGCAGCCCGACAGGGGCAGATACGCAGTATTTT	CASSPTGADTQYF
-	-	TRBJ2-5	TRBV5-1	TGCGCCAGCAGCTCTAGAACAGGGAGAAGTGGGGAGACCCAGTACTTC	CASSSRTGRSGETQYF
-	-	TRBJ2-2	TRBV10-2	TGCGCCAGCAGTGACAGGCAGGGGAACACCGGGGAGCTGTTTTTT	CASSDRQGNTGELFF
-	-	TRBJ2-4	TRBV19	TGTGCCAGTAGTTCGGGGTTACTAGCCAAAAACATTCAGTACTTC	CASSSGLLAKNIQYF
-	-	TRBJ1-1	TRBV4-1	TGCGCCAGTTCCGTCGGGGCTGAAGCTTTCTTT	CASSVGAEAFF
TRBD1	-	TRBJ1-1	TRBV10-3	TGTGCCATCAGTGAGAGGACAGGGCGATCTACTGAAGCTTTCTTT	CAISERTGRSTEAFF